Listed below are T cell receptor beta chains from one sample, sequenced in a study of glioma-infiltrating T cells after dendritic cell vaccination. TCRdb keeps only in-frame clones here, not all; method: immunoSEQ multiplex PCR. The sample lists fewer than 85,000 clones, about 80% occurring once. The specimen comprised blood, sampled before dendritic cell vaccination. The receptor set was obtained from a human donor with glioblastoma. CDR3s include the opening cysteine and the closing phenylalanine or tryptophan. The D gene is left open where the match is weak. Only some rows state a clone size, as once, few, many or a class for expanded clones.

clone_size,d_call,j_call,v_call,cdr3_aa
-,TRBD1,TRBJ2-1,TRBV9,CASSVGRGLGLSYNEQFF
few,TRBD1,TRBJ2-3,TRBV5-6,CASSLQGADTQYF
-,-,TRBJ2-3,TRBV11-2,CASSLGSGHRDTQYF
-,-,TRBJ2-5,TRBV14,CASSQIQGRETQYF
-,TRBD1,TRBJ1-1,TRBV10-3,CAISSQGARGTEAFF
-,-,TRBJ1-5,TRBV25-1,CASSRQEGNQPQHF
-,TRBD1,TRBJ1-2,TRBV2,CASSDDRGRSNGYTF
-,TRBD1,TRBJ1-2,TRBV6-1,CASSGGDRVDGYTF
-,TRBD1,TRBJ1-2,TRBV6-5,CASSYSAGTGDLGYTF
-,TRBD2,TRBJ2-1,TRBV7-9,CASSLQAGGPHNEQFF
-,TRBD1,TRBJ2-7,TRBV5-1,CASSTGQPTYEQYF
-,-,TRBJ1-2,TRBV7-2,CASSLLKQGGYGYTF
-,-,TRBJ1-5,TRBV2,CASRDTGNQPQHF
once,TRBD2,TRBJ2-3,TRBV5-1,CASSLRSERGSTDTQYF
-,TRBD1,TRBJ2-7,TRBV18,CASSPGTGGSYEQYF
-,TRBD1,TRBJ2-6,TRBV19,CASTSHRTGGLGGANVLTF
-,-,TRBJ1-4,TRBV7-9,CASSPLRGRSNEKLFF
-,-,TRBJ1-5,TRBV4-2,CASSSGESNQPQHF
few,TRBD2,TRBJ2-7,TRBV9,CASSATGTSYEQYF
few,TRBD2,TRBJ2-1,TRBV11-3,CASSLTRTSGAYNEQFF
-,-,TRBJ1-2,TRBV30,CAWSLRRGTGYTF
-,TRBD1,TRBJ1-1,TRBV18,CASSPGGMNTEAFF
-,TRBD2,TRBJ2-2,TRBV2,CASLGLAGGPGELFF
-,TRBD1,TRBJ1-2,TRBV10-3,CAISATVGQGVNYGYTF
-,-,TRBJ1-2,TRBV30,CAWSVGGTGGYTF
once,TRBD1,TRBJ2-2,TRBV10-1,CASGTGNTGELFF
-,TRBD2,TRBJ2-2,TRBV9,CASSPPGLAGGDTGELFF
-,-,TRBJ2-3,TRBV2,CASRRFFTDTQYF
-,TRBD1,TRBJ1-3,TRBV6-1,CASSARDRGSGNTIYF
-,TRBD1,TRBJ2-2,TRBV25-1,CASSERGRGYGTGELFF
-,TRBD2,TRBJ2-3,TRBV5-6,CASSSGVLAGLDTQYF
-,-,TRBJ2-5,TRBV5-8,CASSSRVVQETQYF
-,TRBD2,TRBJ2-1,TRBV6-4,CASSPSGSTYNEQFF
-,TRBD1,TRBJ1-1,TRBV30,CAYNGQAGTEAFF
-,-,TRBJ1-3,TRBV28,CASSLVPATGNTIYF
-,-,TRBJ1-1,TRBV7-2,CASSLGPGVTTEAFF
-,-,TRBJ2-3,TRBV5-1,CASSPGLSTDTQYF
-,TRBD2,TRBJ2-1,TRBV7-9,CASSRLAGAVYEQFF
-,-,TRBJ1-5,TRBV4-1,CASSEAGVGNQPQHF
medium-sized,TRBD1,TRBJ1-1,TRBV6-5,CASRKGQSNTEAFF
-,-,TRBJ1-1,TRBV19,CASSPKTEWGSGAFF
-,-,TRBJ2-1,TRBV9,CASSPQEGRNPFF
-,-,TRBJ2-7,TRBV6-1,CASHVVLGDSYEQYF
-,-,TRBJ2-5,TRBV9,CASSVQGFRETQYF
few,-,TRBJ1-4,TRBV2,CASSEDPLRKLFF
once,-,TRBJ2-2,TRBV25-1,CASSEDSKNTGELFF
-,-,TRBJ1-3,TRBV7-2,CASSLVTGSGNTIYF
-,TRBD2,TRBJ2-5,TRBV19,CASSSPTSGGARQTQYF
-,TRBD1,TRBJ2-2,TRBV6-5,CASRGTGVTGELFF
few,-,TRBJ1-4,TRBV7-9,CASSPPGQTNEKLFF
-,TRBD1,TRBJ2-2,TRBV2,CASTPDRGQAGELFF
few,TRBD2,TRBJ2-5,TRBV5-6,CASSWGRPSGTRETQYF
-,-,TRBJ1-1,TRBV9,CASSAHGGGNTEAFF
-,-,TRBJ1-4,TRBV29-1,CSVVFVGGVNEKLFF
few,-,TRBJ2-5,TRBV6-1,CASSESRPQGTQYF